These 18 T cell receptor beta chains were sequenced from one sample in a study of blood T cell repertoires in COVID-19. Sequencing was performed with immunoSEQ multiplex PCR; in TCRdb, only in-frame clones are kept and a portion is missing. The repertoire holds under 200,000 clones, with roughly 91% as singletons. Sample: peripheral blood. Receptors were obtained from a man younger than 35 with COVID-19, enrolled during active disease.

V usage is TRBV5-1 and J usage is TRBJ2-7; 10 bases line up with TRBD2. The CDR3 totals 17 residues. Germline CDR1 and CDR2: SGHRS and YFSETQ. Unmatched junction bases numbered 8, after V lost 0 bases and J lost 2 bases. CDR3 sequence: CASSLEVGLAGAYEQYF. The CDR3 DNA reads as TGCGCCAGCAGCTTGGAGGTGGGGCTAGCGGGAGCCTACGAGCAGTACTTC.

The V and J genes are TRBV20-1 and TRBJ2-3; 12 nucleotides align to TRBD2. Germline trimming cut 5 bases from V and 2 bases from J; bases unmatched to any gene: 5. The CDR3 runs to 15 residues. Germline V gene data show CDR1 as DFQATT and CDR2 as SNEGSKA (reference sequence). Here the CDR3 reads CSAGGLAGTTDTQYF. In DNA, the CDR3 is TGCAGTGCTGGTGGACTAGCGGGGACCACAGATACGCAGTATTTT.

The genes are TRBV11-2 and TRBJ2-7; 7 bases map to TRBD1. The CDR3 has 14 residues. V was pared by 4 bases and J by 0 bases, with 3 bases of the junction left unmatched. From germline, CDR1 is SGHAT and CDR2 FQNNGV. The CDR3 sequence: CASSSWDSSYEQYF. CDR3 DNA: TGTGCCAGCAGCTCCTGGGACAGCTCCTACGAGCAGTACTTC.

The chain employs TRBV2 and TRBJ2-1; 8 positions agree with TRBD2. The length of the CDR3 is 14 residues. Trimming removed 2 bases from V and 5 bases from J; junction bases left unmatched: 2. Germline CDR1 reads SNHLY; CDR2 reads FYNNEI. CDR3 DNA sequence: TGTGCCAGCAGTGAACTAGCGGGCCACAATGAGCAGTTCTTC. This sequence encodes CASSELAGHNEQFF.

Turning to this clone: Likely a read error: the CDR3 ends without its conserved phenylalanine or tryptophan. The DNA is left out, because the CDR3 cannot be placed on it with certainty; the CDR3 is given as TCRdb lists it. CDR3 sequence reads: CSASGGFSG. This sequence joins TRBV20-1 and TRBJ1-1. Germline CDR1 reads DFQATT; CDR2 reads SNEGSKA (reference sequence). The CDR3 length equals 9 residues, ends included.

The V and J genes are TRBV6-4 and TRBJ2-2, with D tentatively TRBD1 (6 bases). The germline gives CDR1 MRHNA, CDR2 SNTAGT. This CDR3 is 15 amino acids long. V lost 6 bases, J lost 3 bases, and 14 bases lay in between. The CDR3: CASSPSGAHTGELFF. CDR3 sequence (DNA): TGTGCCAGCAGCCCTTCAGGGGCCCACACCGGGGAGCTGTTTTTT.

V gene TRBV3-1 (or the pseudogene TRBV3-2) combines with J gene TRBJ1-1; the match to TRBD1 covers 7 bases. Trimming removed 5 bases from V and 3 bases from J; junction bases left unmatched: 9. The CDR3 loop spans 15 amino acids. CDR1 is LGHDT and CDR2 is YNNKEL in the germline V gene (reference sequence). CDR3 in amino acids: CASSEIYRGYTEAFF. CDR3 DNA sequence: TGTGCCAGCAGCGAAATCTACAGGGGATACACTGAAGCTTTCTTT.

The chain couples TRBV30 to TRBJ2-3; D is unresolved. Germline values: CDR1 GTSNPN, CDR2 SVGIG (reference sequence). The CDR3 is 13 amino acids. V shed 0 bases and J shed 4 bases, with 8 bases lying between them. The CDR3, as DNA: TGTGCCTGGAGTGTAACCCGGGCAGATACGCAGTATTTT. Its protein product is CAWSVTRADTQYF.

This sequence joins TRBV29-1 and TRBJ2-7; 7 nucleotides match TRBD1. The trim removed 5 bases at V and 3 bases at J, leaving 7 bases unmatched. Germline values: CDR1 SQVTM, CDR2 ANQGSEA. CDR3 length equals 13 residues. The CDR3 region has the DNA TGCAGCGTTCACACAGGGGCCTTCTACGAGCAGTACTTC. Amino acids: CSVHTGAFYEQYF.

V usage is TRBV11-3 and J usage is TRBJ2-2; tentatively, D is TRBD1 (6 bases). The CDR3 contains 14 residues. Per germline, CDR1 SGHNT and CDR2 YENEEA. The V end was cut by 3 bases, the J end by 6 bases, with 11 bases between. The CDR3 is CASSFRQDAGELFF. As DNA, the CDR3 is TGTGCCAGCAGCTTCCGACAGGACGCCGGGGAGCTGTTTTTT.

As regards this clone: Different DNA sequences within this sample yield the same CDR3. The chain couples TRBV19 to TRBJ1-5, with TRBD1 identical over 7 bases. With V trimmed by 2 bases and J by 4 bases, 2 bases remained unmatched. CDR1 is LNHDA, CDR2 SQIVND, per germline (reference sequence). The CDR3 is 14 amino acids. The CDR3 DNA reads as TGTGCCAGTAGTATATTGACAGGGAATCAGCCCCAGCATTTT. Its protein is CASSILTGNQPQHF.

The chain uses TRBV9 and TRBJ2-5; D is possibly TRBD2 (5 bases). The germline V gene has CDR1 SGDLS and CDR2 YYNGEE. The V gene lost 3 bases and the J gene lost 1 base, with 10 bases spanning the gap. There are 14 residues in the CDR3. The CDR3 nucleotides read TGTGCCAGCAGCGCCCGACTATCCCAAGAGACCCAGTACTTC. Translating gives CASSARLSQETQYF.

This CDR3 is CASSSIAGATHEQYF. As DNA, the CDR3 is TGTGCCAGCAGCTCAATAGCGGGAGCCACCCATGAGCAGTACTTC. The V gene is TRBV11-2, the J gene TRBJ2-7; TRBD2 aligns across 9 bases. CDR1 SGHAT and CDR2 FQNNGV come from the germline V gene. The CDR3 has 15 residues. V shed 4 bases, J shed 7 bases, and the junction held 11 bases outside the gene matches.

This CDR3 reads CASSPGLAGDNEQFF. The CDR3 DNA sequence: TGTGCCAGCAGCCCGGGACTAGCGGGGGACAATGAGCAGTTCTTC. This rearrangement joins TRBV13 to TRBJ2-1, with 14 bases lining up with TRBD2. The CDR3 runs 15 residues. CDR1 and CDR2 from the germline V gene are PRHDT and FYEKMQ (reference sequence). V shed 5 bases and J 5 bases; nucleotides not matched to a gene: 2.

J is TRBJ2-5 and V is TRBV9; 8 bases align to TRBD2. The V gene end was trimmed by 4 bases and the J gene end by 5 bases; junction bases not matched to a gene: 10. There are 15 residues in the CDR3. Germline lookup yields CDR1 SGDLS and CDR2 YYNGEE. The CDR3 nucleotides are TGTGCCAGCAGCCCAAGACTAGCGAGACACGAGACCCAGTACTTC. It is translated as CASSPRLARHETQYF.

This chain uses TRBV28 with TRBJ2-3; TRBD1 is a possible D gene (5 bases). The CDR3 is 15 amino acids. Germline assignment: CDR1 MDHEN and CDR2 SYDVKM. Trimming pared 7 bases from V and 4 bases from J, leaving 18 bases between. The CDR3 loop reads CASTRQGVQADTQYF. DNA of the CDR3: TGTGCCAGCACCAGGCAAGGGGTACAGGCAGATACGCAGTATTTT.

This clone was counted once. The chain carries TRBV27 and TRBJ2-2, with 7 bases identical to TRBD1. There are 16 residues in the CDR3. The V gene's germline CDR1 is MNHEY and CDR2 SMNVEV (reference sequence). V dropped 5 bases and J dropped 3; count of bases not matched to a gene: 9. The chain's CDR3 is CASSLQTGYDTGELFF. CDR3 in DNA: TGTGCCAGCAGTCTCCAGACAGGGTATGACACCGGGGAGCTGTTTTTT.

The J gene is TRBJ2-1, the V gene TRBV28; 10 nucleotides line up with TRBD1. Germline V CDR1 and CDR2: MDHEN, SYDVKM. The trim removed 10 bases at V and 3 bases at J, leaving 6 bases unmatched. The CDR3 runs to 14 residues. This CDR3 reads CATSDRGSYNEQFF. As DNA, the CDR3 is TGTGCCACTTCGGACAGGGGGAGCTACAATGAGCAGTTCTTC.